The 2 T cell receptor beta chains below all came from one sample that was sequenced in a study of shared clonotypes between healthy human individuals. Only in-frame clones appear in the TCRdb table, and some are missing; sequencing was by immunoSEQ multiplex PCR. The sample shows roughly 1,100,000 clones, about 80% of them seen only once. The material sequenced was memory CD4+ T cells sorted from blood. Regarding subset: CD45RA-negative fraction. The source is a man between 18 and 29 years old in good health.

The genes are TRBV5-4 and TRBJ1-2, with D possibly TRBD1 on 5 matching bases. The CDR3 extends over 15 amino acids. The V and J ends lost 4 bases and 4 bases respectively, with 17 bases between them. Germline lookup yields CDR1 SGHNT and CDR2 YYREEE (reference sequence). The CDR3 protein is CASSEYPGTSYGYTF. CDR3 coding DNA: TGTGCCAGCAGCGAGTATCCCGGGACCTCCTATGGCTACACCTTC.

This clone has just a few counts. V gene TRBV5-1 combines with J gene TRBJ2-1; D perhaps matches TRBD1 (6 bases). CDR3 length: 15 residues. V dropped 1 base and J dropped 8 bases, with 16 bases sitting between them. Germline CDR1 SGHRS, CDR2 YFSETQ. CDR3 in DNA: TGCGCCAGCAGCTTGAAAGGGGGATTCGTGGATGAGCAGTTCTTC. Translation: CASSLKGGFVDEQFF.